What follows is one T cell receptor beta chain and its context. The antigen remains unidentified. CDR3 length: 13 residues. Germline V gives CDR1 SEHNR, CDR2 FQNEAQ (reference sequence). Trimming at V came to 5 bases and at J to 7 bases, leaving 7 bases not matched to a gene. Using immunoSEQ multiplex PCR, the repertoire was profiled, and TCRdb retains in-frame clones only, with some absent. The table records 150,000 or so clones, about 94% of them present only once. The data were taken from a study of cytomegalovirus exposure and HLA in healthy donors. Across the whole study: The roughly 120 validation repertoires used the same platform as the roughly 720 first-cohort repertoires (as reported by a later analysis).

General study points: The authors confirmed in vitro that three CMV-associated chains were specific for CMV antigens.

The specimen was PBMCs. This rearrangement joins TRBV7-9 to TRBJ2-5; 7 nucleotides align to TRBD2. The clonotype comes from a man aged 18-30 years in good health and CMV-seropositive. Here the CDR3 reads CASSLGEGGTQYF. The CDR3 nucleotides read TGTGCCAGCAGCCTCGGGGAGGGAGGGACCCAGTACTTC.